The 15 T cell receptor beta chains below were found in one sample sequenced in a study of shared clonotypes between healthy human individuals. As defined, naive CD8 cells were CD45RO-negative and positively selected for CCR7, with terminally differentiated effector memory CD45RA+ cells excluded. TCRdb's table, derived via immunoSEQ multiplex PCR, lists solely in-frame clones and lacks some. There are roughly 2,000,000 clones in the sample; over 85% occur only once, and about 1.6% lies in the top ten. The sample taken for sequencing was naive CD8+ T cells from PBMCs. These receptors were taken from a man between 18 and 35 years old in good health. Some clones in this sample may be carry-over from other donors' samples.

The chain joins TRBV30 to TRBJ1-1; D gene unclear. V lost 4 bases and J 0 bases, leaving 9 bases between the germline ends. The germline CDR1 and CDR2 sequences are GTSNPN and SVGIG (reference sequence). The CDR3 has 13 amino acids. CDR3 loop: CAWTNGMNTEAFF. The CDR3, as DNA: TGTGCCTGGACTAATGGCATGAACACTGAAGCTTTCTTT.

This sequence joins TRBV30 and TRBJ1-1; 7 bases agree with TRBD1. Germline trimming cut 2 bases from V and 4 bases from J; bases unmatched to any gene: 4. The CDR3 totals 13 residues. Germline V CDR1 and CDR2: GTSNPN, SVGIG (reference sequence). In DNA form, the CDR3 reads TGTGCCTGGAGTATTGCAGGGGGCACTGAAGCTTTCTTT. It translates to CAWSIAGGTEAFF.

The chain couples TRBV18 to TRBJ1-1; 10 bases line up with TRBD1. The V segment lost 3 bases and the J segment 4 bases; nucleotides outside the gene matches: 17. Germline loops: CDR1 KGHSH, CDR2 LQKENI. The CDR3 contains 19 residues. CDR3 DNA sequence: TGTGCCAGCTCACCCGACAGGGGGCGCGATTACCTAAGGGGCACTGAAGCTTTCTTT. Protein sequence: CASSPDRGRDYLRGTEAFF.

J is TRBJ2-2 and V is TRBV19; weak D call: TRBD2 (5 bases). The CDR3 is made up of 14 amino acids. Germline assignment: CDR1 LNHDA and CDR2 SQIVND (reference sequence). The CDR3 here is CASWERSNTGELFF. The CDR3, as DNA: TGTGCGAGCTGGGAGCGGTCGAACACCGGGGAGCTGTTTTTT.

The J gene is TRBJ1-2, the V gene TRBV9, with 10 positions matching TRBD1. The germline V gene encodes CDR1 SGDLS and CDR2 YYNGEE. The V gene end was trimmed by 3 bases and the J gene end by 4 bases; junction bases not matched to a gene: 3. There are 14 residues in the CDR3. In DNA form, the CDR3 reads TGTGCCAGCAGCGAAAGGGACAGGGGCTATGGCTACACCTTC. Translating gives CASSERDRGYGYTF.

The chain combines TRBV7-9 with TRBJ1-4; 8 bases are shared with TRBD1. This CDR3 region has 14 residues. Germline V CDR1 and CDR2: SEHNR, FQNEAQ (reference sequence). V was pared by 3 bases and J by 6 bases, with 3 bases of the junction left unmatched. CDR3: CASSFRGLDEKLFF. For the CDR3, the DNA is TGTGCCAGCAGCTTCAGGGGGCTTGATGAAAAACTGTTTTTT.

This rearrangement joins TRBV2 to TRBJ2-7; tentatively, D is TRBD2 (5 bases). V lost 9 bases and J 7 bases, leaving 25 bases between the germline ends. Germline V gene data show CDR1 as SNHLY and CDR2 as FYNNEI. The CDR3 has 15 residues. The CDR3 DNA sequence: TGTGCCAGTGGGTTTGTGAGGGAGAGGTCGGGGGAGCAGTACTTC. Protein product: CASGFVRERSGEQYF.

The CDR3 DNA reads as TGTGCCAAACAGGACACCAATGAGCAGTTCTTC. Amino acids: CAKQDTNEQFF. This chain links TRBV2 with TRBJ2-1; weak D call: TRBD1 (5 bases). The CDR3 sequence is 11 residues long. The V gene lost 10 bases and the J gene lost 6 bases, with 10 bases spanning the gap. The V gene's germline CDR1 is SNHLY and CDR2 FYNNEI.

This rearrangement joins TRBV28 to TRBJ1-2; D is unresolved. Trimming took off 1 base at V and 4 bases at J, with 19 bases between the two ends. The CDR3 has 17 amino acids. The germline CDR1 and CDR2 sequences are MDHEN and SYDVKM. The CDR3 loop is CASSLYRGVPLGYGYTF. For the CDR3, the DNA is TGTGCCAGCAGTTTATACCGGGGAGTCCCCTTGGGCTATGGCTACACCTTC.

Comments on this clone: This sample also contains other DNA sequences that code for the same CDR3. V and J are TRBV27 and TRBJ1-5; tentative D call: TRBD1 (5 bases). This CDR3 contains 13 residues. Germline values: CDR1 MNHEY, CDR2 SMNVEV (reference sequence). Deletions cut 3 bases from V and 6 bases from J, with 9 bases between. DNA for the CDR3: TGTGCCAGCAGTTTGGGGGGGAGTCAGCCCCAGCATTTT. Amino acid sequence: CASSLGGSQPQHF.

The V call is TRBV29-1, the J call TRBJ2-7; D is unclear. Between the trimmed V and J ends, which lost 4 bases and 0 bases, there was a span of 10 bases. CDR1 SQVTM and CDR2 ANQGSEA come from the germline V gene. The CDR3 consists of 13 residues. The CDR3 sequence is CSVAGSSSYEQYF. CDR3 bases: TGCAGCGTTGCCGGATCGAGCTCCTACGAGCAGTACTTC.

This clone has only one observation. The chain links TRBV6-5 to TRBJ1-4; D is uncertain. CDR3 length equals 16 residues. Germline values: CDR1 MNHEY, CDR2 SVGAGI. V was clipped by 0 bases and J by 0 bases, with 8 bases between them. The CDR3 DNA follows: TGTGCCAGCAGTTACTCAACAGAGGCAACTAATGAAAAACTGTTTTTT. Translating gives CASSYSTEATNEKLFF.

V usage is TRBV10-3 and J usage is TRBJ2-1, with TRBD2 matching 9 bases. The V and J ends lost 6 bases and 1 base, in that order; junction bases with no gene match: 4. Germline lookup yields CDR1 ENHRY and CDR2 SYGVKD. This CDR3 is built from 15 residues. This CDR3 reads CAISALAGSYNEQFF. The CDR3 nucleotides read TGTGCCATCAGCGCTCTAGCGGGGTCCTACAATGAGCAGTTCTTC.

This chain links TRBV5-4 with TRBJ2-7, with D maybe TRBD2 (6 bases). The CDR3 runs to 15 residues. Per the germline V gene, CDR1 is SGHNT and CDR2 is YYREEE (reference sequence). Trimming removed 3 bases at V and 6 bases at J, with 19 bases between. Here the CDR3 reads CASSSLGVEGREQYF. The CDR3 DNA is TGTGCCAGCAGCTCCCTAGGCGTGGAGGGGCGCGAGCAGTACTTC. Complete variable domain (other parts from reference TRBV5-4 and TRBJ2-7): ETGVTQSPTHLIKTRGQQVTLRCSSQSGHNTVSWYQQALGQGPQFIFQYYREEENGRGNFPPRFSGLQFPNYSSELNVNALELDDSALYLCASSSLGVEGREQYFGPGTRLTVT.

The chain recombines TRBV19 with TRBJ2-3; TRBD1 might be the D (7 bases). From germline, CDR1 is LNHDA and CDR2 SQIVND (reference sequence). V gave up 3 bases and J gave up 9 bases, with 13 bases separating them. This CDR3 spans 13 amino acids. The CDR3 DNA reads TGTGCCAGTAGTATCCCGGGGGACAGAACGCAGTATTTT. It encodes CASSIPGDRTQYF.